This record concerns one T cell receptor (beta chain) sequence. The antigen remains unidentified. This specimen belongs to a study of T cell responses to AZD1222 COVID-19 vaccine. Regarding the study as a whole: It was only a handful of AZD1222 recipients who were seropositive at baseline.

Sequencing used immunoSEQ multiplex PCR; TCRdb keeps in-frame clones, though not all of them. Of 55,000 to 65,000 clones in the sample, less than 90% were seen once. This receptor was obtained from an adult in good health. The specimen comprised peripheral blood, sampled on day 0 of AZD1222 vaccination.

The CDR3 sequence: CASGLSAGTQYF. The CDR3 DNA sequence: TGTGCTAGTGGTTTGAGCGCAGGGACACAGTACTTC. This chain uses TRBV12-5 with TRBJ2-7, with D possibly matching TRBD1 (6 bases). Germline loops: CDR1 LGHNT, CDR2 FRNRAP. V shed 2 bases and J shed 10 bases, with 12 bases lying between them. CDR3 length: 12 residues.